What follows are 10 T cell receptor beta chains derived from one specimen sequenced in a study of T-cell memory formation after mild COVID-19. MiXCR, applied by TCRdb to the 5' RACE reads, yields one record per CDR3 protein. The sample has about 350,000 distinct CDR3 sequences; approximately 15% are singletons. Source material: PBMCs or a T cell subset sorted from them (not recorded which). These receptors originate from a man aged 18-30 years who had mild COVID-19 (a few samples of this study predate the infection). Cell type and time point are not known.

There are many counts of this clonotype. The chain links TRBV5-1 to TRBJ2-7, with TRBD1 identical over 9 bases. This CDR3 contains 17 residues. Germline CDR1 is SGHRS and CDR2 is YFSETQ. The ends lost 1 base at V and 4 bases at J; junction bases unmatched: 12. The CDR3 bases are TGCGCCAGCAGCTTGAGGGAAGCCGGGACAGGGAGTTACGAGCAGTACTTC. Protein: CASSLREAGTGSYEQYF.

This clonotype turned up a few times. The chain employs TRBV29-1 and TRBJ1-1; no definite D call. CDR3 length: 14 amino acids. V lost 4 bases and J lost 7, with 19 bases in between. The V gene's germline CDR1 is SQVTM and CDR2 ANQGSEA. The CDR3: CSVGNRGQSGEAFF. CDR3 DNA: TGCAGCGTTGGAAATAGAGGGCAGAGCGGTGAAGCTTTCTTT.

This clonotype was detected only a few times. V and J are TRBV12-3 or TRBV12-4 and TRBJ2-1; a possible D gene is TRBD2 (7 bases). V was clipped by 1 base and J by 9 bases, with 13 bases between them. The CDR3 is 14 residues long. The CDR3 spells CASSLERGGGEQFF. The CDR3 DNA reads TGTGCCAGCAGTTTAGAAAGGGGGGGCGGTGAGCAGTTCTTC.

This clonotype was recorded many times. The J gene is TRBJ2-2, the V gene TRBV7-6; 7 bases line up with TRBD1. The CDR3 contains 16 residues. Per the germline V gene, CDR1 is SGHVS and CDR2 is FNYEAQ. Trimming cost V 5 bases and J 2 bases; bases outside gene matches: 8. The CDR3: CASSPRDRPNTGELFF. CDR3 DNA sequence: TGTGCCAGCAGCCCCCGGGACAGACCAAACACCGGGGAGCTGTTTTTT.

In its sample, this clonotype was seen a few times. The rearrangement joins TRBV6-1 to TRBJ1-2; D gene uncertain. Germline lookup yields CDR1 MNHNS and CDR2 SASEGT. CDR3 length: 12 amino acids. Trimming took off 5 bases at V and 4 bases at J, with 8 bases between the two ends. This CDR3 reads CASSRAVYGYTF. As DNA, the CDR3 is TGTGCCAGCAGTCGGGCAGTCTATGGCTACACCTTC.

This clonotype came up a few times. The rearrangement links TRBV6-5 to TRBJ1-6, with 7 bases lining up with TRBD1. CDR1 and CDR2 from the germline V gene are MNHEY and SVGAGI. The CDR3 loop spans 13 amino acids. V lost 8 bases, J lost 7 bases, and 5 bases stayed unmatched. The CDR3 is CASGGQLNSPLHF. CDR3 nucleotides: TGTGCCAGCGGGGGACAGCTCAATTCACCCCTCCACTTT.

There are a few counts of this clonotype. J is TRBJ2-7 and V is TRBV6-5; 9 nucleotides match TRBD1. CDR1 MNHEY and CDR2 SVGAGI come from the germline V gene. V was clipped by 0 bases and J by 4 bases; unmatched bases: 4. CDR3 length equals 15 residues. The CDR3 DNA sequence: TGTGCCAGCAGTTACTCGTCTGGACAGGGGTACGAGCAGTACGTC. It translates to CASSYSSGQGYEQYV.

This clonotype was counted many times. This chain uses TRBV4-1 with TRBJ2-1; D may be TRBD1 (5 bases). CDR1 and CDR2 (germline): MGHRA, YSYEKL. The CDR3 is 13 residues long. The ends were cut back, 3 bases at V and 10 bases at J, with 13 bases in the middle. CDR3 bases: TGCGCCAGCAGCCAGACCGACAGAATAGAGCAGTTCTTC. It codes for CASSQTDRIEQFF.

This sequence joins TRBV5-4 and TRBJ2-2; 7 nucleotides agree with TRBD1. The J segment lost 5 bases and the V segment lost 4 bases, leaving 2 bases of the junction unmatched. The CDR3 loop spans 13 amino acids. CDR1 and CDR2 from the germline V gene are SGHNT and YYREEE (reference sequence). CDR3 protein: CASSKDRTGELFF. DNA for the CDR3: TGTGCCAGCAGCAAGGACAGGACCGGGGAGCTGTTTTTT.

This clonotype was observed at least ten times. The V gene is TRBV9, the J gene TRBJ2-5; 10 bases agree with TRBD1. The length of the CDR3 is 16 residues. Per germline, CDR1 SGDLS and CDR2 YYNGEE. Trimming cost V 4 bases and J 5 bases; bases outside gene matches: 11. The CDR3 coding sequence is TGTGCCAGCAGCACCCGGGACAGGGGCCCTCCGGAGACCCAGTACTTC. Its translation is CASSTRDRGPPETQYF.